This TCR beta chain is from a study of T cell responses to AZD1222 COVID-19 vaccine. As for the study in general: Second-dose timings of about 4 or about 12 weeks were pooled.

Trimming took 4 bases from V and 6 from J; bases not matched to a gene: 9. CDR1 SGHDT and CDR2 YYEEEE come from the germline V gene. CDR3 size: 16 residues. The study's findings and limits: After two AZD1222 doses, spike-specific TCR breadth and depth rose versus day 0.

Clones were read by immunoSEQ multiplex PCR, and TCRdb kept only the in-frame ones, dropping some. Here the sample spans around 80,000 clones, approximately 91% being singletons. In regard to this clone: The antigen is undetermined.

V and J are TRBV5-6 and TRBJ2-7, with 14 bases lining up with TRBD2. The sequence came from an adult in good health. Sequenced material: peripheral blood, taken on day 0 of AZD1222 vaccination. CDR3 bases: TGTGCCAGCAGCCTGCCCCGACTAGCGGGAGGGGTCGAGCAGTACTTC. Translation: CASSLPRLAGGVEQYF.